The clone carrying this T cell receptor (beta chain) came up once. Its antigen is undetermined. Per the germline V gene, CDR1 is MDHEN and CDR2 is SYDVKM. This CDR3 is 17 amino acids long. Germline trimming cut 4 bases from V and 7 bases from J; bases unmatched to any gene: 11. The data were obtained in a study of graft-versus-host responses after intestinal transplantation. Some clones are missing from TCRdb's copy, which holds only in-frame ones; the method was immunoSEQ multiplex PCR. The table has roughly 100,000 clones, more than 85% seen once. The specimen was unstimulated CD4+ T cells sorted from spleen or lymph node cells, collected before intestinal transplant. The chain combines TRBV28 with TRBJ2-1; 12 nucleotides match TRBD2. This clonotype was sampled from a human donor who received an intestinal transplant. CDR3 region: CASSSASSGGAGNEQFF. The CDR3, as DNA: TGTGCCAGCAGTTCCGCCTCTAGCGGGGGGGCCGGGAATGAGCAGTTCTTC.